This TCR beta chain was sequenced during a study of control samples from healthy donors and cancer patients. Libraries were prepared by immunoSEQ multiplex PCR; TCRdb keeps only in-frame clonotypes and omits some of them. The sample includes about 160,000 clones, around 95% of them seen just once. The CDR3 runs to 17 residues. Germline loops: CDR1 SGDLS, CDR2 YYNGEE. The J segment lost 5 bases and the V segment lost 3 bases, leaving 12 bases of the junction unmatched. The sequence came from a woman aged 40 to 50 in good health. Sample: blood. This chain joins TRBV9 and TRBJ1-4; 8 bases are shared with TRBD1. CDR3: CASSGGQAVTPNEKLFF. The CDR3 DNA is TGTGCCAGCAGCGGGGGACAGGCCGTTACACCGAATGAAAAACTGTTTTTT. Looking up the rest from reference TRBV9 and TRBJ1-4 gives the full variable domain: DSGVTQTPKHLITATGQRVTLRCSPRSGDLSVYWYQQSLDQGLQFLIQYYNGEERAKGNILERFSAQQFPDLHSELNLSSLELGDSALYFCASSGGQAVTPNEKLFFGSGTQLSVL.